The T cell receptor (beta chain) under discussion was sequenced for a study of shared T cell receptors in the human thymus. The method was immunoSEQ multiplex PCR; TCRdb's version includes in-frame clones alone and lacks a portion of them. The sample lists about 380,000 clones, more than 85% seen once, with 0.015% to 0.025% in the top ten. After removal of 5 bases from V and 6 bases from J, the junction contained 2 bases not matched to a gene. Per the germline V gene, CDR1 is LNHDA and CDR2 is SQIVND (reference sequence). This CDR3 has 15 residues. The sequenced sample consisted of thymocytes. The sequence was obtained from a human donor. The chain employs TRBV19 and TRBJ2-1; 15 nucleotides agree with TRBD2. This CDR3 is CASSPGLAGGNEQFF. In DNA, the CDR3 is TGTGCCAGTAGTCCGGGACTAGCGGGAGGCAATGAGCAGTTCTTC.